This TCR beta chain was obtained from a study of early stage breast cancer tumors. Overall study context: Most invasive tumors, twelve of 16, were ER+/PR+/HER2-.

Trimming took off 6 bases at V and 0 bases at J, with 3 bases between the two ends. From germline, CDR1 is SGHRS and CDR2 YFSETQ. The length of the CDR3 is 12 residues. Sequenced by immunoSEQ multiplex PCR; TCRdb stores in-frame clones only, minus some. The sample yields around 9,000 clones, about two thirds seen once. Worth noting for this clone: Its cognate antigen is unknown.

General study results and limits: Most shared enriched TCRB sequences were commonly generated ones. Tumor and normal breast were distinguished via blood comparison in about 90% of the 16 patients. Bulk DNA sequencing of unsorted cells missed chain pairing and markers.

This TCR came from a person in their 60s with breast cancer. The chain is built from TRBV5-1 and TRBJ2-2; no definite D call. Sequenced material: normal breast tissue next to the tumor. The DNA of the CDR3 is TGCGCCAGCAACACGAACACCGGGGAGCTGTTTTTT. It yields the protein CASNTNTGELFF.